This is a list of T cell receptor beta chains from one sample in a study of T cells after yellow fever vaccination. TCRdb ran MiXCR on the 5' RACE reads and lists one entry per CDR3 protein. The top ten hold more than 1% of the sample, which has a few hundred thousand distinct CDR3 sequences, over 6.5% seen once. Sequencing was performed on CD4+ T cells sorted from PBMCs, taken on the day of the yellow fever booster vaccination. The receptors stem from a man aged 30 to 45 who received the YFV17D yellow fever vaccine. Each CDR3 is given with its conserved first and last residue. A D gene is named only where the DNA matches it firmly. Expanded clones are given a class, and other clones once, few, many or no size at all.

TRBJ2-1 13 . . TRBV30 TGTGCCTGGGGTCTAGCGCTATACAATGAGCAGTTCTTC CAWGLALYNEQFF
TRBJ2-1 15 . TRBD2 TRBV28 TGTGCCAGCAGTACACCTAGCGGGACCTACAATGAGCAGTTCTTC CASSTPSGTYNEQFF
TRBJ1-5 15 . . TRBV28 TGTGCCAGCACTACCGGGAGCCTCTTCATTCAGCCCCAGCATTTT CASTTGSLFIQPQHF
TRBJ1-6 13 many . TRBV20-1 TGCAGTGCTAGGGGCAGGGTTAATTCACCCCTCCACTTT CSARGRVNSPLHF
TRBJ1-2 16 . . TRBV4-2 TGTGCCAGCAGCCCGGACGGGAAGAGAGCTAACTATGGCTACACCTTC CASSPDGKRANYGYTF
TRBJ2-1 15 few . TRBV4-2 TGTGCCAGCAGCCAAGTTCAGGTAGACGTCCCTGAGCAGTTCTTC CASSQVQVDVPEQFF
TRBJ2-1 15 few . TRBV24-1 TGTGCCACCAGTGAAGGGGGAAGGGTAAACAATGAGCAGTTCTTC CATSEGGRVNNEQFF
TRBJ2-5 14 many TRBD1 TRBV24-1 TGTGCCACCGCGACAGGGTCAACGCGAGAGACCCAGTACTTC CATATGSTRETQYF
TRBJ2-2 15 . . TRBV24-1 TGTGCCACCAGTGATTTGCAATGGAACACCGGGGAGCTGTTTTTT CATSDLQWNTGELFF
TRBJ2-3 16 few TRBD1 TRBV27 TGTGCCAGCACACCTCTAGGGGACAGTACCACAGATACGCAGTATTTT CASTPLGDSTTDTQYF
TRBJ2-7 14 . . TRBV24-1 TGTGCCACCAGTACCCCCCACCCCCCCTACGAGCAGTACTTC CATSTPHPPYEQYF
TRBJ1-6 13 few . TRBV10-3 TGTGCCCTCAGGACGGATCTTAATTCACCCCTCCACTTT CALRTDLNSPLHF
TRBJ2-3 15 . . TRBV28 TGTGCCAGCAGTCTCCAGTGGGCGCCACAGAATACGCAGTATTTT CASSLQWAPQNTQYF
TRBJ1-1 14 many . TRBV6-1 TGTGCCAGCGCGAGACAGCCACGGAACACTGAAGCTTTCTTT CASARQPRNTEAFF
TRBJ2-5 15 . TRBD2 TRBV6-1 TGTGCCAGCAGCCAGGGACTAGCGGAGAGAGAGACCCAGTACTTC CASSQGLAERETQYF
TRBJ2-7 11 many . TRBV6-2/TRBV6-3 TGTGCCAGCAGTTACAGGGGGACTCCCGCTTTC CASSYRGTPAF
TRBJ2-3 11 many . TRBV20-1 TGCAGTGCTAGACAAGGGGATACGCAGTATTTT CSARQGDTQYF
TRBJ2-7 11 many . TRBV28 TGTGCCAGCACCCTCTATGACGAGCAGTACTTC CASTLYDEQYF
TRBJ2-2 14 many . TRBV20-1 TGCAGTGCGCTGACTTTGAAAAACACCGGGGAGCTGTTTTTT CSALTLKNTGELFF
TRBJ2-2 16 . . TRBV7-9 TGTGCCAGCAGCCACCCACCCAGGGTCGTCACCGGGGTGCTGTTTTTT CASSHPPRVVTGVLFF
TRBJ2-3 14 . . TRBV7-2 TGTGCCAGTTCCCAAGGGGCGGGGCCAGATACGCAGTATTTT CASSQGAGPDTQYF
TRBJ2-2 12 few . TRBV24-1 TGTGCCACCCAGGCAATCACCGGGGAGCTGTTTTTT CATQAITGELFF
TRBJ2-1 16 . . TRBV11-2 TGTGCCAGCAGCTTAGGGCGAGGCAGGACCTACAATGAGCAGTTCTTC CASSLGRGRTYNEQFF
TRBJ2-1 20 few TRBD2 TRBV5-1 TGCGCCAGCAGCTTGTTGGGACCTCGCCTGGCGGGAGTGAAGTACAATGAGCAGTTCTTC CASSLLGPRLAGVKYNEQFF
TRBJ2-2 18 . TRBD2 TRBV18 TGTGCCAGCTCACCACGGATAAAGACTAGCGCGTGGACCGGGGAGCTGTTTTTT CASSPRIKTSAWTGELFF
TRBJ1-3 15 many . TRBV7-2 TGTGCCAGCAGCTTAGGCCCGGTCCCTGGAAACACCATATATTTT CASSLGPVPGNTIYF
TRBJ1-1 13 few . TRBV12-3/TRBV12-4 TGTGCCAGCAGCCGGACCGGGGGGGCTGAAGCTTTCTTT CASSRTGGAEAFF
TRBJ1-4 15 . TRBD1 TRBV20-1 TGCAGTGCTAGAGTAAAGACAGGGAACAATGAAAAACTGTTTTTT CSARVKTGNNEKLFF
TRBJ2-3 14 many TRBD1 TRBV29-1 TGCAGCGTCAGCCTTGGGACAGGGGGCGATACGCAGTATTTT CSVSLGTGGDTQYF
TRBJ2-7 15 few TRBD2 TRBV7-2 TGTGCCAGCAGCTTAAGACTAGCGGGAGTGTGGGAGCAGTACTTC CASSLRLAGVWEQYF
TRBJ2-7 14 many TRBD1 TRBV10-3 TGTGCCATCAGTGAGAGGCAGGGGGTTAACGAGCAGTACTTC CAISERQGVNEQYF
TRBJ1-6 16 many TRBD1 TRBV28 TGTGCCAGCAGCCACGAACAGGGGGTCCCGAGTTCACCCCTCCACTTT CASSHEQGVPSSPLHF
TRBJ2-2 16 many . TRBV21-1 TGTGCCAGCAATCGCTGTGTGGGGGCGAACACCGGGGAGCTGTTTTTT CASNRCVGANTGELFF
TRBJ2-7 15 many TRBD1 TRBV6-5 TGTGCCAGCAGTTACCGACAGGGTGGCTCCTACGAGCAGTACTTC CASSYRQGGSYEQYF
TRBJ2-2 18 few TRBD2 TRBV28 TGTGCCAGCAGTGTCCTTTGGGGAGCGGGAGACTATTCCGGGGAGCTGTTTTTT CASSVLWGAGDYSGELFF
TRBJ2-7 13 few . TRBV7-2 TGTGCCAGCAGACCTCCGCCATCCTACGAGCAGTACTTC CASRPPPSYEQYF
TRBJ1-1 13 few . TRBV30 TGTGCCTGGAGTGGACAGGTGAACACTGAAGCTTTCTTT CAWSGQVNTEAFF
TRBJ2-7 18 few . TRBV9 TGTGCCAGCAGCGCCGATTTTAGGGCACTCAAGCTCTACTACGAGCAGTACTTC CASSADFRALKLYYEQYF
TRBJ2-7 12 few . TRBV7-2 TGTGCCAGCAGCGCTCCCCCGGGGGAGCAGTACTTC CASSAPPGEQYF
TRBJ1-2 14 . . TRBV29-1 TGCAGCGTCCACAGGACTTCCAGGGACTATGGCTACACCTTC CSVHRTSRDYGYTF
TRBJ1-2 13 many TRBD1 TRBV20-1 TGCAGTGCCTATGACAGGGCCAACTATGGCTACACCTTC CSAYDRANYGYTF
TRBJ2-1 20 . . TRBV7-6 TGTGCCAGCAGCTTTCGGCCCGGGAACATTGGCGGCAGCTCCTACAATGAGCAGTTCTTC CASSFRPGNIGGSSYNEQFF